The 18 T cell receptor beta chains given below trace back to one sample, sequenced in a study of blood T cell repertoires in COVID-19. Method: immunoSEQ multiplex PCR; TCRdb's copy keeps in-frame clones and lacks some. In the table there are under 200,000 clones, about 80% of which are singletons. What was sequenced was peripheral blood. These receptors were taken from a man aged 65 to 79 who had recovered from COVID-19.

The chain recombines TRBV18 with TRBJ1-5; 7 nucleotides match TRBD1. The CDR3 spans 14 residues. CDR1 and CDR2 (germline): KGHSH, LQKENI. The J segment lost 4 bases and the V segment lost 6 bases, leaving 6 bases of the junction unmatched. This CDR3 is CASSPGTVNQPQHF. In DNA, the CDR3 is TGTGCCAGCTCGCCAGGGACAGTGAATCAGCCCCAGCATTTT.

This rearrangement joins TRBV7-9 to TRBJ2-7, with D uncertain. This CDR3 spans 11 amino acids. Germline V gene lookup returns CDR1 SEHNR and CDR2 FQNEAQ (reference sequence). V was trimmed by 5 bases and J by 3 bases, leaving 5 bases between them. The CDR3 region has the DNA TGTGCCAGCAGCCCCCTCTACGAGCAGTACTTC. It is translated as CASSPLYEQYF. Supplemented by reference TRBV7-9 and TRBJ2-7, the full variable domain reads DTGVSQNPRHKITKRGQNVTFRCDPISEHNRLYWYRQTLGQGPEFLTYFQNEAQLEKSRLLSDRFSAERPKGSFSTLEIQRTEQGDSAMYLCASSPLYEQYFGPGTRLTVT.

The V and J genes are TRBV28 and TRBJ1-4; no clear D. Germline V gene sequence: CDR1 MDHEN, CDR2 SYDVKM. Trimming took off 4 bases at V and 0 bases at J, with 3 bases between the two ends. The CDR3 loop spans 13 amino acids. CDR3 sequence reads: CASSSATNEKLFF. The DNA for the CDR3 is TGTGCCAGCAGTTCTGCAACTAATGAAAAACTGTTTTTT.

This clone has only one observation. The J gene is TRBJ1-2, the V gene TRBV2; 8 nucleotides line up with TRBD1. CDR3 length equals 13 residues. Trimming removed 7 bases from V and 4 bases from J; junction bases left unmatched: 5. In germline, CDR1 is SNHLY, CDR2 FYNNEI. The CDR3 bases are TGTGCCAGCACTTGGACAGGGATCTATGGCTACACCTTC. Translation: CASTWTGIYGYTF.

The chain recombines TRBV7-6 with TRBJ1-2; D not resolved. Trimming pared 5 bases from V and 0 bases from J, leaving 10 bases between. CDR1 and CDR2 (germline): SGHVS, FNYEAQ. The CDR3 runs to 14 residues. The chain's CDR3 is CASSQGRTNYGYTF. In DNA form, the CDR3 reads TGTGCCAGCAGCCAAGGGAGGACTAACTATGGCTACACCTTC.

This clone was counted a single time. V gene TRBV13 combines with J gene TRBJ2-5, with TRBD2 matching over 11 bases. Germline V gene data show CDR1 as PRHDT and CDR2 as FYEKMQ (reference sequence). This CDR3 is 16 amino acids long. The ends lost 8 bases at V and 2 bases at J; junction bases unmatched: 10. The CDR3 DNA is TGTGCCAGCGCCATCGGGACTAGCGGTTATCAAGAGACCCAGTACTTC. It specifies CASAIGTSGYQETQYF.

CDR3 residues: CASSVGLLSSYEQYF. CDR3 in DNA: TGTGCCAGCAGCGTAGGACTGCTTAGCTCCTACGAGCAGTACTTC. The chain combines TRBV9 with TRBJ2-7; D is uncertain. The CDR3 has 15 amino acids. V was trimmed by 0 bases and J by 0 bases, leaving 10 bases between them. Germline V lookup: CDR1 SGDLS, CDR2 YYNGEE.

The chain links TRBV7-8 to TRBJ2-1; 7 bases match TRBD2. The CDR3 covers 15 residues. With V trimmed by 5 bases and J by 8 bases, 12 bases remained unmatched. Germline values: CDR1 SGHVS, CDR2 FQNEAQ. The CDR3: CASSPHVRELDEQFF. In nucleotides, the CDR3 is TGTGCCAGCAGCCCCCACGTGCGGGAGCTTGATGAGCAGTTCTTC.

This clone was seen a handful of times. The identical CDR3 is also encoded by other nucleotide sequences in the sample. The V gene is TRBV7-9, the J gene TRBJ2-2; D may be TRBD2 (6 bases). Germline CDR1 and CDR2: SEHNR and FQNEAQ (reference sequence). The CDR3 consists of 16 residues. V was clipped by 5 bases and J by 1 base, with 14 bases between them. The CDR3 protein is CASSLSGGVNTGELFF. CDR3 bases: TGTGCCAGCAGCCTTAGCGGAGGGGTGAACACCGGGGAGCTGTTTTTT. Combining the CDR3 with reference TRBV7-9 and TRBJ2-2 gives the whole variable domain DTGVSQNPRHKITKRGQNVTFRCDPISEHNRLYWYRQTLGQGPEFLTYFQNEAQLEKSRLLSDRFSAERPKGSFSTLEIQRTEQGDSAMYLCASSLSGGVNTGELFFGEGSRLTVL.

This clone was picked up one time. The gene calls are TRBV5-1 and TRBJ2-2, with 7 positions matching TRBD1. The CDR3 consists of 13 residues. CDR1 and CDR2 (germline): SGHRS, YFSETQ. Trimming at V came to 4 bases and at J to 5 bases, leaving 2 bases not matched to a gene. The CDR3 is CASSQQGTGELFF. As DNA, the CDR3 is TGCGCCAGCAGCCAACAGGGGACCGGGGAGCTGTTTTTT.

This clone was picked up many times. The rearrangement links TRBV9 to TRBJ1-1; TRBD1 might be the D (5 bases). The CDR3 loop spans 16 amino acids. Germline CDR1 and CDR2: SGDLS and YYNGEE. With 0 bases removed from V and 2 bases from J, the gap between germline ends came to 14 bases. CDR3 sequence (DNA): TGTGCCAGCAGCGTAGGTGGGGGGAATGTTAACACTGAAGCTTTCTTT. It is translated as CASSVGGGNVNTEAFF.

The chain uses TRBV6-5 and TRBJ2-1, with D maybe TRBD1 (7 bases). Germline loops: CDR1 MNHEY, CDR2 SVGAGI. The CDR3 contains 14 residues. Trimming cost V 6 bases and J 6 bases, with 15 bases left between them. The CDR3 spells CASSRGQGGNEQFF. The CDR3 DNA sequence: TGTGCCAGCAGCCGGGGCCAGGGGGGCAATGAGCAGTTCTTC.

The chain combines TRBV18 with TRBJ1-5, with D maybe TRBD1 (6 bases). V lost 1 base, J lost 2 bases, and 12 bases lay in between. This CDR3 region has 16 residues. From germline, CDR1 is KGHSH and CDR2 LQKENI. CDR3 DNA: TGTGCCAGCTCACCACGGCGGGGGCAGGGCAATCAGCCCCAGCATTTT. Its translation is CASSPRRGQGNQPQHF.

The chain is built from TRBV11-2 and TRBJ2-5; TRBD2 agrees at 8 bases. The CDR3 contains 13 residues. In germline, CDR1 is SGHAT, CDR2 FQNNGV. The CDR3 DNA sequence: TGTGCTGCGGGGGGAGGGCTCAGAGAGACCCAGTACTTC. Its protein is CAAGGGLRETQYF.

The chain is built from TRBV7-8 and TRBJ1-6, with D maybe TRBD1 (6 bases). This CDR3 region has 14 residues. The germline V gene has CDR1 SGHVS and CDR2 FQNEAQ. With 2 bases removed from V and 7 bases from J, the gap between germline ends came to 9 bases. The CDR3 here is CASSLPGTNSPLHF. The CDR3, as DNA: TGTGCCAGCAGCTTACCAGGGACAAATTCACCCCTCCACTTT.

CDR3 protein: CASSQRNRSTILYEQYF. The CDR3 nucleotides are TGTGCCAGCAGCCAGAGGAACAGGAGTACTATTTTATACGAGCAGTACTTC. The rearrangement joins TRBV14 to TRBJ2-7; weak D call: TRBD1 (5 bases). V shed 3 bases and J shed 4 bases, with 22 bases lying between them. Germline V gives CDR1 SGHDN, CDR2 FVKESK. The CDR3 has 17 amino acids.

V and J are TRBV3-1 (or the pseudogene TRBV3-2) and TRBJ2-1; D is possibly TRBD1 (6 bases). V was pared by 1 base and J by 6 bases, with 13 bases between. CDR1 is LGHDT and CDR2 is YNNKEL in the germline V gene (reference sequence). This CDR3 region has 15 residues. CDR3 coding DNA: TGTGCCAGCAGCCAAGGGCAAGGGGGTGGCAATGAGCAGTTCTTC. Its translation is CASSQGQGGGNEQFF.

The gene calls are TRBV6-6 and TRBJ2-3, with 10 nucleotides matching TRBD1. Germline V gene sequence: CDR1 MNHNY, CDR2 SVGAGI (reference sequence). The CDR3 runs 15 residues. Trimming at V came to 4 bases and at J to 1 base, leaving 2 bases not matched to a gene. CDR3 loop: CASSSGTGGTDTQYF. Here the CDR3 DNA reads TGTGCCAGCAGTTCTGGGACAGGGGGCACAGATACGCAGTATTTT.